The clone carrying this T cell receptor (beta chain) came up a few times. Antigen: not known. A fixed DNA input of about 0.35 ug was used per bulk PBMC sample. Repertoires were generated with immunoSEQ multiplex PCR, while TCRdb's copy carries only in-frame clones and drops some. The table records 17,000 or so clones, 65% to 90% of them present only once. This CDR3 contains 12 residues. Losses at the gene ends were 8 bases for V and 7 bases for J; bases not matched to a gene: 4. The germline V gene encodes CDR1 SNHLY and CDR2 FYNNEI. Described time point: pre-treatment baseline. The data derive from a study of blood T cell dynamics during melanoma immunotherapy. Study observations and caveats: Clones driving repertoire changes may be melanoma-specific or general immune activation.

This chain links TRBV2 with TRBJ1-3; TRBD1 aligns across 8 bases. This specimen consisted of blood, obtained from a patient treated with checkpoint blockade. This clonotype originated in a human donor with melanoma. CDR3 residues: CASGQGANTIYF. CDR3 in DNA: TGTGCCAGCGGCCAGGGGGCCAACACCATATATTTT.